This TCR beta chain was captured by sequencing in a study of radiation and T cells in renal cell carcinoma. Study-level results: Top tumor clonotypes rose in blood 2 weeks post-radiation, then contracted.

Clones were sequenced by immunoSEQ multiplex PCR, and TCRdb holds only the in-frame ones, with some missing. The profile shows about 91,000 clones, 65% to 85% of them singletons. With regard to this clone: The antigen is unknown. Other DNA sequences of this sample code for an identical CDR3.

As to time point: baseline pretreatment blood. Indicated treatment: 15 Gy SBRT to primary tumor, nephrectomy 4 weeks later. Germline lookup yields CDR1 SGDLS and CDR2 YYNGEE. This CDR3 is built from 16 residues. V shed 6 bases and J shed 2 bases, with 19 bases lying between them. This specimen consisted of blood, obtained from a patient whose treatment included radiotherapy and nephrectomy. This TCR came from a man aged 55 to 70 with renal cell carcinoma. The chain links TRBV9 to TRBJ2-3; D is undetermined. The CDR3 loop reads CASTKGDGRLTDTQYF. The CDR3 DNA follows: TGTGCCAGCACAAAAGGAGACGGCAGGCTCACAGATACGCAGTATTTT.